One sample yielded the 6 T cell receptor beta chains listed below, sequenced in a study of a mutant IDH1 vaccine in newly diagnosed glioma. For these TCRs, the target antigens are not known. The table came from immunoSEQ multiplex PCR; TCRdb's copy has only in-frame clones and leaves some out. The profile shows some 30,000 clones, over 70% of them singletons. Time point here: week 35, safety follow-up. Every vaccine dose comprised 300 ug of mutant IDH1 20-mer peptide plus topical imiquimod. Here the sequenced sample was PBMCs, taken from a glioma patient whose treatment included an IDH1 peptide vaccine. These receptors were collected from a woman younger than 45 with glioma. Some clones in this sample may be carry-over from other donors' samples.

As regards this clone: Other DNA sequences within the sample encode an identical CDR3. V gene TRBV19 combines with J gene TRBJ2-5; no definite D call. From germline, CDR1 is LNHDA and CDR2 SQIVND (reference sequence). V lost 3 bases, J lost 2 bases, and 4 bases lay in between. The CDR3 has 12 residues. CDR3 in DNA: TGTGCCAGTAGTATCGGTCAAGAGACCCAGTACTTC. Its translation: CASSIGQETQYF.

V is TRBV28 and J is TRBJ1-5; perhaps TRBD1 as D (5 bases). V lost 3 bases and J 6 bases, leaving 27 bases between the germline ends. From germline, CDR1 is MDHEN and CDR2 SYDVKM. There are 19 residues in the CDR3. In nucleotides, the CDR3 is TGTGCCAGCAGTTTTGACCCCCAACACATGGACGATGGGGGTCAGCCCCAGCATTTT. It translates to CASSFDPQHMDDGGQPQHF.

The CDR3 loop is CAAREREGSYNEQFF. For the CDR3, the DNA is TGTGCCGCGAGGGAGCGGGAAGGCTCCTACAATGAGCAGTTCTTC. The chain links TRBV27 to TRBJ2-1; 7 bases are a match to TRBD2. With V trimmed by 11 bases and J by 0 bases, 10 bases remained unmatched. Germline V gene sequence: CDR1 MNHEY, CDR2 SMNVEV (reference sequence). CDR3 length: 15 amino acids.

V gene TRBV6-1 combines with J gene TRBJ2-1; D might be TRBD1 (6 bases). V was trimmed by 5 bases and J by 10 bases, leaving 9 bases between them. The CDR3 loop spans 11 amino acids. The germline gives CDR1 MNHNS, CDR2 SASEGT. The CDR3 here is CASSPGTEQFF. The CDR3 DNA reads TGTGCCAGCAGTCCCGGGACAGAGCAGTTCTTC.

The chain carries TRBV21-1 and TRBJ2-3; the table names TRBD2, a call not compared with the DNA. TRBV21-1 corresponds to a pseudogene. This CDR3 region has 14 residues. The CDR3 DNA reads TGTGCCAGCACGTGTAGCGGAAACACAGATACGCAGTATTTT. This sequence encodes CASTCSGNTDTQYF.

The CDR3 loop is CASSLWAQDYGYTF. The CDR3 DNA is TGTGCCAGCAGTTTATGGGCACAGGACTATGGCTACACCTTC. V usage is TRBV28 and J usage is TRBJ1-2; D might be TRBD1 (5 bases). V lost 0 bases and J lost 3, with 8 bases in between. Germline V gene sequence: CDR1 MDHEN, CDR2 SYDVKM. The CDR3 totals 14 residues.